This record covers a single TCR beta chain. The target antigen is unknown. CDR1 and CDR2 from the germline V gene are GTSNPN and SVGIG (reference sequence). V lost 4 bases and J lost 0, with 9 bases in between. CDR3 length: 13 residues. Second-dose groups at about 4 or about 12 weeks were pooled. The data are from a study of T cell responses to AZD1222 COVID-19 vaccine. Study-wide results and limits: Reports indicate that nearly half of spike-specific TCRs are directed at unmutated variant regions. There were vaccine-associated CD4 TCRs across spike, dominant at 160-218 and 743-854. Seropositive AZD1222 recipients at baseline numbered only five to seven.

The repertoire was sequenced with immunoSEQ multiplex PCR; TCRdb's copy has only in-frame clones and lacks some. The sample includes about 100,000 clones, around nine tenths seen only once; the top ten take approximately 4.8%. The TCR comes from an adult who received the AZD1222 COVID-19 vaccine. This chain links TRBV30 with TRBJ1-2, with D uncertain. The specimen was peripheral blood, collected 28 days after the second AZD1222 dose. The CDR3 DNA is TGTGCCTGGATGGGTCCTACTAACTATGGCTACACCTTC. Translated: CAWMGPTNYGYTF.